A selection of T cell receptor beta chains follows, all from one sample in a study of Ad26.COV2.S vaccination and SARS-CoV-2 variants. The data were produced by immunoSEQ multiplex PCR, yet TCRdb's version contains in-frame clones alone and is incomplete. The sample yields tens of thousands of clones, 82% seen once. The sequences come from peripheral blood, collected after recovery from COVID-19. The receptors shown here come from a human donor who had recovered from COVID-19. Both conserved end residues are part of each CDR3. The D gene is left open where the match is weak. Some rows mark clone size as missing; the rest say once, few, many or name a class of expanded clone.

j_gene,d_gene,abundance,v_gene,CDR3aa,CDR3nt
TRBJ1-4,-,-,TRBV6-1,CASSEAGGEGGEKLFF,TGTGCCAGCAGTGAAGCGGGGGGGGAGGGTGGTGAAAAACTGTTTTTT
TRBJ2-3,-,-,TRBV5-1,CASSLLGVSPDTQYF,TGCGCCAGCAGCTTGTTAGGAGTATCCCCAGATACGCAGTATTTT
TRBJ1-3,-,once,TRBV28,CASSFRGNTIYF,TGTGCCAGCAGTTTCCGCGGAAACACCATATATTTT
TRBJ2-7,TRBD1,-,TRBV9,CASSASDRVAHEQYF,TGTGCCAGCAGCGCGTCGGACAGGGTCGCCCACGAGCAGTACTTC
TRBJ1-2,-,-,TRBV29-1,CSVAEGYGYTF,TGCAGCGTTGCTGAGGGGTATGGCTACACCTTC
TRBJ1-1,-,-,TRBV28,CASSLARTFAEAFF,TGTGCCAGCAGTTTGGCAAGAACTTTTGCTGAAGCTTTCTTT
TRBJ1-6,-,-,TRBV27,CASRTASSYNSPLHF,TGTGCCAGCAGGACAGCGAGCTCCTATAATTCACCCCTCCACTTT
TRBJ2-1,-,-,TRBV12-3/TRBV12-4,CASSRPRGNEQFF,TGTGCCAGCAGTCGTCCGCGGGGTAATGAGCAGTTCTTC
TRBJ2-3,TRBD2,-,TRBV7-2,CASSWTSGGKGTDTQYF,TGTGCCAGCAGCTGGACTAGCGGAGGGAAGGGCACAGATACGCAGTATTTT
TRBJ2-5,-,-,TRBV14,CASSQELNSRETQYF,TGTGCCAGCAGCCAAGAACTCAATTCGCGGGAGACCCAGTACTTC
TRBJ2-7,TRBD1,-,TRBV3-1/TRBV3-2,CASSQVQGSYEQYF,TGTGCCAGCAGCCAAGTACAGGGGTCCTACGAGCAGTACTTC
TRBJ2-2,-,-,TRBV28,CASRNSNTGELFF,TGTGCCAGCCGTAACTCGAACACCGGGGAGCTGTTTTTT
TRBJ2-7,-,-,TRBV23-1,CATQGLYEQYF,TGCGCCACCCAGGGGCTCTACGAGCAGTACTTC
TRBJ2-1,TRBD2,-,TRBV28,CASSFLAGGVNEQFF,TGTGCCAGCAGTTTCCTGGCGGGAGGGGTCAATGAGCAGTTCTTC
TRBJ2-1,TRBD2,-,TRBV6-5,CASTNGRAREQFF,TGTGCCAGCACGAACGGGAGGGCCCGTGAGCAGTTCTTC
TRBJ2-3,TRBD1,-,TRBV11-3,CASSFGHRDRGPDTQYF,TGTGCCAGCAGCTTCGGTCACCGGGACAGGGGGCCGGATACGCAGTATTTT
TRBJ2-1,-,once,TRBV2,CAILRAGSSYNEQFF,TGTGCCATTCTCAGGGCAGGGAGCTCCTACAATGAGCAGTTCTTC
TRBJ2-7,-,-,TRBV28,CASSLLTGTIDEQYF,TGTGCCAGCAGTTTACTTACCGGGACAATCGACGAGCAGTACTTC
TRBJ1-1,-,-,TRBV12-3/TRBV12-4,CASSFLSEAFF,TGTGCCAGCAGTTTCCTCTCTGAAGCTTTCTTT
TRBJ2-1,-,-,TRBV6-4,CASSLGGGYNEQFF,TGTGCCAGCAGTTTAGGGGGGGGTTACAATGAGCAGTTCTTC
TRBJ1-5,-,-,TRBV4-2,CASSHSGDSNQPQHF,TGTGCCAGCAGCCATTCAGGGGATAGCAATCAGCCCCAGCATTTT
TRBJ2-1,-,few,TRBV18,CASSPQRGSSYNEQFF,TGTGCCAGCTCACCACAAAGGGGTAGCTCCTACAATGAGCAGTTCTTC
TRBJ2-7,-,-,TRBV7-8,CASSLWLLTYEQYF,TGTGCCAGCAGCTTATGGCTACTAACCTACGAGCAGTACTTC
TRBJ2-4,-,-,TRBV4-3,CASSQGYGAKNIQYF,TGCGCCAGCAGCCAGGGGTATGGGGCCAAAAACATTCAGTACTTC
TRBJ2-3,-,-,TRBV28,CASSQQTDHTDTQYF,TGTGCCAGCAGTCAACAGACAGATCACACAGATACGCAGTATTTT
TRBJ1-5,-,few,TRBV7-2,CASSSGAGRLNQPQHF,TGTGCCAGCAGCTCAGGGGCCGGCAGGCTCAATCAGCCCCAGCATTTT
TRBJ2-7,-,-,TRBV25-1,CASSEFAGTEQYF,TGTGCCAGCAGTGAATTCGCAGGGACCGAGCAGTACTTC
TRBJ1-2,-,-,TRBV2,CASSDISGARNYGYTF,TGTGCCAGCAGTGATATCTCGGGGGCCCGAAACTATGGCTACACCTTC
TRBJ1-5,-,few,TRBV19,CASSTIQGDQPQHF,TGTGCCAGTAGTACTATCCAGGGCGATCAGCCCCAGCATTTT
TRBJ1-5,-,-,TRBV2,CASTRLTGGEGDQPQHF,TGTGCCAGCACCCGATTGACGGGAGGGGAAGGAGATCAGCCCCAGCATTTT
TRBJ2-1,-,few,TRBV4-3,CASSQDVRDSEQFF,TGCGCCAGCAGCCAAGATGTCCGCGACAGTGAGCAGTTCTTC
TRBJ2-3,-,-,TRBV9,CASSVETGLAASTDTQYF,TGTGCCAGCAGCGTAGAAACAGGTTTAGCTGCTAGCACAGATACGCAGTATTTT
TRBJ2-1,-,-,TRBV28,CASVRLRDTAYNEQFF,TGTGCCAGCGTACGTCTTCGGGACACGGCCTACAATGAGCAGTTCTTC
TRBJ2-1,TRBD2,-,TRBV18,CASSQLAGGYNEQFF,TGTGCCAGCTCACAACTAGCGGGGGGCTACAATGAGCAGTTCTTC
TRBJ2-7,TRBD2,-,TRBV15,CATSRRLAGGHSYEQYF,TGTGCCACCAGCAGGAGACTAGCGGGAGGGCATTCCTACGAGCAGTACTTC
TRBJ1-2,TRBD1,-,TRBV9,CASSVATGGVYGYTF,TGTGCCAGCAGCGTAGCTACAGGGGGCGTCTATGGCTACACCTTC
TRBJ2-6,TRBD1,-,TRBV5-1,CASSLLQGASSGANVLTF,TGCGCCAGCAGCCTCCTACAGGGGGCGAGCTCTGGGGCCAACGTCCTGACTTTC
TRBJ2-2,-,few,TRBV12-5,CASGLGLGGELFF,TGTGCTAGTGGTTTAGGATTGGGGGGCGAGCTGTTTTTT
TRBJ2-7,-,-,TRBV2,CASGWSQAYEQYF,TGTGCCAGCGGCTGGAGTCAAGCTTACGAGCAGTACTTC
TRBJ2-1,-,-,TRBV7-9,CASSLGALAGNYNEQFF,TGTGCCAGCAGCTTGGGGGCTTTAGCGGGTAACTACAATGAGCAGTTCTTC
TRBJ2-1,TRBD2,-,TRBV7-2,CASSPPGLAGGDEQFF,TGTGCCAGCAGCCCACCGGGACTAGCGGGGGGGGATGAGCAGTTCTTC
TRBJ1-6,-,-,TRBV7-2,CASSLVAGGKSPLHF,TGTGCCAGCAGCTTAGTAGCGGGCGGAAAATCACCCCTCCACTTT
TRBJ2-2,-,-,TRBV7-6,CASSFSPTGELFF,TGTGCCAGCAGCTTTTCACCCACCGGGGAGCTGTTTTTT
TRBJ2-7,-,once,TRBV7-6,CASSQGFGEQYF,TGTGCCAGCAGCCAGGGTTTTGGGGAGCAGTACTTC
TRBJ1-1,-,-,TRBV6-5,CASRHTPTGNTEAFF,TGTGCCAGCAGACACACCCCGACAGGGAACACTGAAGCTTTCTTT
TRBJ2-7,TRBD2,once,TRBV6-2/TRBV6-3,CASSNPQATSGRLYEQYF,TGTGCCAGCAGTAACCCCCAAGCTACTAGCGGGAGGCTCTACGAACAGTACTTC
TRBJ1-1,TRBD1,-,TRBV6-2/TRBV6-3,CASSYFSAGTGTSEAFF,TGTGCCAGCAGTTACTTTTCGGCAGGGACAGGGACTTCTGAAGCTTTCTTT
TRBJ1-1,TRBD1,once,TRBV4-2,CASSQIGNPVTGSMNTEAFF,TGTGCCAGCAGCCAAATAGGGAATCCGGTGACAGGGTCCATGAACACTGAAGCTTTCTTT
TRBJ1-4,-,once,TRBV5-8,CASSIPGQLSPTNEKLFF,TGTGCCAGCAGCATCCCGGGACAACTTAGCCCAACTAATGAAAAACTGTTTTTT
TRBJ2-6,-,-,TRBV9,CASSVYPRDSISGANVLTF,TGTGCCAGCAGCGTGTACCCTCGGGACTCGATCTCTGGGGCCAACGTCCTGACTTTC
TRBJ2-7,TRBD2,-,TRBV5-5,CASSLTSGGAYEQYF,TGTGCCAGCAGCTTAACTTCGGGGGGAGCCTACGAGCAGTACTTC
TRBJ2-1,-,once,TRBV24-1,CATSQRRTLGEQFF,TGTGCCACCAGTCAGCGGAGGACATTGGGTGAGCAGTTCTTC
TRBJ2-4,-,-,TRBV24-1,CATSDPDPNIQYF,TGTGCCACCAGTGACCCCGACCCAAACATTCAGTACTTC
TRBJ1-2,-,-,TRBV9,CASSPRGVSYGYTF,TGTGCCAGCAGCCCCCGGGGGGTGTCGTATGGCTACACCTTC